These 15 T cell receptor beta chains came from one sample sequenced in a study of blood T cell repertoires in COVID-19. Assay used: immunoSEQ multiplex PCR; TCRdb lists only in-frame clones, some missing. The table has about 76,000 clones, 86% seen once. Sequencing input: peripheral blood. These receptors came from a human donor in a cohort sampled during active COVID-19.

This chain uses TRBV5-1 with TRBJ2-7; 7 bases agree with TRBD1. Germline V gives CDR1 SGHRS, CDR2 YFSETQ. This CDR3 is built from 16 residues. Trimming removed 3 bases from V and 0 bases from J; junction bases left unmatched: 9. CDR3 sequence: CASSSLKDRSSYEQYF. As DNA, the CDR3 is TGCGCCAGCAGCTCGTTAAAGGACAGGAGCTCCTACGAGCAGTACTTC. Looking up the rest from reference TRBV5-1 and TRBJ2-7 gives the full variable domain: KAGVTQTPRYLIKTRGQQVTLSCSPISGHRSVSWYQQTPGQGLQFLFEYFSETQRNKGNFPGRFSGRQFSNSRSEMNVSTLELGDSALYLCASSSLKDRSSYEQYFGPGTRLTVT.

The chain carries TRBV18 and TRBJ1-1; weak D call: TRBD1 (5 bases). Trimming cost V 10 bases and J 0 bases, with 12 bases left between them. There are 13 residues in the CDR3. Germline lookup yields CDR1 KGHSH and CDR2 LQKENI. The DNA for the CDR3 is TGTGCCACCGTACAGGATATGAACACTGAAGCTTTCTTT. Translation gives CATVQDMNTEAFF. Combining the CDR3 with reference TRBV18 and TRBJ1-1 gives the whole variable domain NAGVMQNPRHLVRRRGQEARLRCSPMKGHSHVYWYRQLPEEGLKFMVYLQKENIIDESGMPKERFSAEFPKEGPSILRIQQVVRGDSAAYFCATVQDMNTEAFFGQGTRLTVV.

Turning to this clone: Other nucleotide sequences from this sample produce the same CDR3. V usage is TRBV6-5 and J usage is TRBJ1-3; D may be TRBD1 (6 bases). The CDR3 sequence is 14 residues long. V shed 4 bases and J shed 0 bases, with 7 bases lying between them. Germline assignment: CDR1 MNHEY and CDR2 SVGAGI. Here the CDR3 reads CASSSGVSGNTIYF. DNA of the CDR3: TGTGCCAGCAGTTCAGGGGTCTCTGGAAACACCATATATTTT.

The chain has TRBV5-8 and TRBJ2-3, with 8 positions matching TRBD1. The germline V gene has CDR1 SGHTS and CDR2 YDEGEE. Trimming removed 7 bases from V and 3 bases from J; junction bases left unmatched: 16. The CDR3 extends over 17 amino acids. CDR3 region: CASPRGLLNDNTDTQYF. The CDR3 region has the DNA TGTGCCAGCCCCAGGGGGCTTCTTAACGACAATACAGATACGCAGTATTTT.

The V call is TRBV28, the J call TRBJ2-3, with D possibly TRBD2 on 7 matching bases. V gave up 5 bases and J gave up 6 bases, with 15 bases separating them. The CDR3 loop spans 14 amino acids. Per germline, CDR1 MDHEN and CDR2 SYDVKM. The CDR3 reads CASSTPEGGDTQYF. CDR3 coding DNA: TGTGCCAGCAGTACACCCGAGGGGGGGGATACGCAGTATTTT.

This clone was seen only a few times. The chain has TRBV18 and TRBJ1-5; D perhaps matches TRBD1 (6 bases). Germline loops: CDR1 KGHSH, CDR2 LQKENI. The CDR3 is 15 amino acids. V was clipped by 3 bases and J by 3 bases, with 12 bases between them. CDR3 sequence reads: CASSPSDRFNQPQHF. The DNA of the CDR3 is TGTGCCAGCTCACCCTCAGACAGGTTCAATCAGCCCCAGCATTTT.

This chain uses TRBV6-2 or TRBV6-3 with TRBJ2-1; 9 bases agree with TRBD2. Germline V gives CDR1 MNHEY, CDR2 SVGEGT. Trimming took 6 bases from V and 4 from J; bases not matched to a gene: 10. This CDR3 comprises 16 residues. This CDR3 reads CASSPTRLAVYNEQFF. The CDR3 DNA reads as TGTGCCAGCAGCCCTACGAGACTAGCGGTGTACAATGAGCAGTTCTTC.

The chain uses TRBV5-5 and TRBJ2-5; perhaps TRBD2 as D (6 bases). The CDR3 loop spans 14 amino acids. Per germline, CDR1 SGHKS and CDR2 YYEKEE (reference sequence). V lost 1 base and J lost 1, with 8 bases in between. CDR3 in amino acids: CASSLPGGQETQYF. The DNA for the CDR3 is TGTGCCAGCAGCTTGCCCGGGGGCCAAGAGACCCAGTACTTC.

This clone was counted a single time. The chain joins TRBV7-3 to TRBJ1-1; TRBD1 is a possible D gene (6 bases). The CDR3 loop spans 14 amino acids. Germline V gives CDR1 SGHTA, CDR2 FQGTGA. V lost 5 bases to trimming and J lost 4 bases, with 14 bases between them. CDR3 loop: CASSLLTGFTEAFF. CDR3 nucleotides: TGTGCCAGCAGCCTACTGACAGGATTCACTGAAGCTTTCTTT.

The chain joins TRBV3-1 (or the pseudogene TRBV3-2) to TRBJ2-7; 10 bases map to TRBD1. The CDR3 consists of 14 residues. The germline gives CDR1 LGHDT, CDR2 YNNKEL (reference sequence). V lost 4 bases and J lost 5; bases outside the gene matches: 5. This CDR3 is CASSLRDRGHEQYF. The CDR3 coding sequence is TGTGCCAGCAGCCTCCGGGACAGGGGACACGAGCAGTACTTC.

The chain couples TRBV4-2 to TRBJ2-7, with 8 positions matching TRBD1. This CDR3 is built from 14 residues. CDR1 and CDR2 from the germline V gene are LGHNA and YNFKEQ. V lost 1 base to trimming and J lost 6 bases; unmatched junction nucleotides: 5. CDR3 sequence: CASSQAGQVSEQYF. For the CDR3, the DNA is TGTGCCAGCAGCCAAGCGGGACAGGTGTCCGAGCAGTACTTC.

This clone was counted once. The V call is TRBV10-3, the J call TRBJ2-1, with 9 nucleotides matching TRBD1. After removal of 4 bases from V and 3 bases from J, the junction contained 4 bases not matched to a gene. The CDR3 is made up of 15 amino acids. In germline, CDR1 is ENHRY, CDR2 SYGVKD. CDR3 sequence reads: CAISGRQGVYNEQFF. The CDR3, as DNA: TGTGCCATCAGTGGTAGACAGGGGGTCTACAATGAGCAGTTCTTC.

This clone turned up a few times. Other DNA sequences in the same sample also yield this CDR3. This sequence joins TRBV6-5 and TRBJ1-6; possible D gene TRBD1, 5 bases. This CDR3 contains 14 residues. Deletions cut 1 base from V and 6 bases from J, with 7 bases between. Germline CDR1 MNHEY, CDR2 SVGAGI. Here the CDR3 DNA reads TGTGCCAGCAGTTACTTGCAGGGTAATTCACCCCTCCACTTT. It is translated as CASSYLQGNSPLHF.

The V gene is TRBV28, the J gene TRBJ1-5; 8 bases agree with TRBD1. The germline gives CDR1 MDHEN, CDR2 SYDVKM. The CDR3 runs to 18 residues. The J segment lost 0 bases and the V segment lost 5 bases, leaving 12 bases of the junction unmatched. This CDR3 reads CASSPIGQGGNSNQPQHF. In DNA form, the CDR3 reads TGTGCCAGCAGTCCCATAGGACAGGGTGGGAATAGCAATCAGCCCCAGCATTTT.

This clone was picked up one time. This rearrangement joins TRBV5-4 to TRBJ2-7, with D possibly TRBD2 on 5 matching bases. Germline V gene lookup returns CDR1 SGHNT and CDR2 YYREEE (reference sequence). This CDR3 spans 14 amino acids. V lost 2 bases and J lost 3, with 12 bases in between. DNA of the CDR3: TGTGCCAGCAGCTTATCTTACGGGAACTACGAGCAGTACTTC. Amino acids: CASSLSYGNYEQYF.